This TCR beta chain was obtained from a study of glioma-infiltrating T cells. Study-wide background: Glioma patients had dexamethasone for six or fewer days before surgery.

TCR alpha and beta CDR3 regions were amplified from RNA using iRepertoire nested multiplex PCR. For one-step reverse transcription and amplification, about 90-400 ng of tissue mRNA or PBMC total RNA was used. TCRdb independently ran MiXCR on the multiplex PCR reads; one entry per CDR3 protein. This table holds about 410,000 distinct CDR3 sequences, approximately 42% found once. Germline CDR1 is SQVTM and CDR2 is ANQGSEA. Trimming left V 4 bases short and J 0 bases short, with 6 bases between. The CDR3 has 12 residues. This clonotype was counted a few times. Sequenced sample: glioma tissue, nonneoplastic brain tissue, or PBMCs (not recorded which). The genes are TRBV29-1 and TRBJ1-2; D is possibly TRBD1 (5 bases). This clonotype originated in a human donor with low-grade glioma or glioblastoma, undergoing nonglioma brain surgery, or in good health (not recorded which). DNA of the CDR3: TGCAGCGTTGGGGGGGCTAACTATGGCTACACCTTC. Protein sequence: CSVGGANYGYTF.